Reported below is one T cell receptor beta chain. Its antigen is still unknown. Repertoires were generated with immunoSEQ multiplex PCR, while TCRdb's copy carries only in-frame clones and drops some. The sample shows more than 8,000 clones, about 88% of them seen only once. These data come from a study of T cell clonotyping in hematopoietic cell transplantation. General study findings and limits: Pathologically expanded recipient clonotypes increased progressively from day 30 to day 180 as diversity fell.

This CDR3 has 13 residues. The germline V and J ends were trimmed by 0 bases and 6 bases, with 10 bases remaining between them. Germline loops: CDR1 GTSNPN, CDR2 SVGIG (reference sequence). Indicated time point: recipient sample about 28 days before transplant, after cytoreduction. Source: peripheral blood mononuclear cells, taken before stem cell transplant. J is TRBJ2-3 and V is TRBV30; D unclear. The sequence was obtained from a woman aged 55-70 years with acute myeloid leukemia. Some clones in this sample may be carry-over from other donors' samples. In DNA, the CDR3 is TGTGCCTGGAGTGTCCGCCCTGTGGATACGCAGTATTTT. It is translated as CAWSVRPVDTQYF.